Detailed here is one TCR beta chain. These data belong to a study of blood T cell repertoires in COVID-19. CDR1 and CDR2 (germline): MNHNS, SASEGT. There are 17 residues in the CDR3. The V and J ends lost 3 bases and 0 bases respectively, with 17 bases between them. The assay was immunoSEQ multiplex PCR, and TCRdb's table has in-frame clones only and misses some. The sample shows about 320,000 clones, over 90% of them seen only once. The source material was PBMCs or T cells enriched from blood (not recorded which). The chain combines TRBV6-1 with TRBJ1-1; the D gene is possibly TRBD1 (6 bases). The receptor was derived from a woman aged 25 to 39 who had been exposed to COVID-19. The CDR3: CASSDPRGTRMNTEAFF. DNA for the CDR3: TGTGCCAGCAGTGACCCCAGGGGAACCCGCATGAACACTGAAGCTTTCTTT.